These 20 T cell receptor beta chains originate from one sample sequenced in a study of tissue T cells after allogeneic stem cell transplantation. Time point specified: mouse harvest day 14 after allogeneic transplant. The graft held 10^6 splenic CD5+ T cells and 10^7 T-cell-depleted bone marrow cells. Assay used: immunoSEQ multiplex PCR; TCRdb lists only in-frame clones, some missing. The sample lists about 8,800 clones, 36% occurring once. The sequenced sample was skin. These receptors were taken from a female BALB/c mouse given C57BL/6 T cells with graft-versus-host disease after an allogeneic hematopoietic cell transplant.

As concerns this clone: Mouse gene names apply. The missing CDR3 end, 1 residue past where the read stops, is filled in from the germline J gene. The chain carries TRBV13-3 and TRBJ1-2; 11 positions match TRBD1. V lost 5 bases, J lost 2 bases, and 2 bases stayed unmatched. The CDR3 length is 14 residues. Germline V CDR1 and CDR2: NNHDY, SYVADS. The DNA read from the CDR3 is TGTGCCAGCAGCCGGGACAGGGGGAACTCCGACTACACC. Translated, it gives CASSRDRGNSDYT. The whole CDR3 protein is CASSRDRGNSDYTF.

As for this clone: The gene names given are mouse names. Other DNA sequences within the sample encode an identical CDR3. The CDR3 DNA, read in part, is TGTGCCAGCAGCCTTCAAAACACCTTGTAC. This gives the protein CASSLQNTLY. The CDR3 as a whole reads CASSLQNTLYF. The rearrangement joins TRBV3 to TRBJ2-4, with D hard to call. The CDR3 is cut off 1 residue early in the read; its end comes from the germline J gene. CDR3 length: 11 amino acids. V was shortened by 5 bases and J by 2 bases, with 2 bases between the two germline ends. Germline V lookup: CDR1 SNHLY, CDR2 FYNGKV (reference sequence).

In the case of this clone: Gene names are the mouse ones. The read terminates 1 residue ahead of where the CDR3 ends, so the germline J gene completes it. The J gene is TRBJ2-5, the V gene TRBV26; 11 bases agree with TRBD1. The junction had 7 bases not matched to a gene; V was cut back by 6 bases and J by 2 bases. The CDR3 runs to 16 residues. The germline gives CDR1 KGHPV, CDR2 FQNQEV (reference sequence). This CDR3 reads CASSLPGQGVQDTQYF. CDR3 DNA (partial): TGTGCCAGCAGCCTTCCGGGACAGGGGGTCCAAGACACCCAGTAC.

This clone is classed as medium-sized (0.01 to 0.1%). Genes and germline come from the mouse. Read data end 1 residue before the CDR3 end; the end is taken from the germline J gene. The V and J genes are TRBV15 and TRBJ2-5; 9 positions agree with TRBD2. Germline lookup yields CDR1 SGHND and CDR2 FRSKSL. The CDR3 spans 15 residues. The trim removed 5 bases at V and 0 bases at J, leaving 3 bases unmatched. Partial CDR3 DNA: TGTGCCAGCAGTGGACTGGGGTTTAACCAAGACACCCAGTAC. Protein product: CASSGLGFNQDTQY. The CDR3 as a whole reads CASSGLGFNQDTQYF.

A word on this clone: Mouse names are used for the genes. The sequence runs out 1 residue before the end of the CDR3; the remainder is reconstructed from the germline J gene. The rearrangement uses TRBV15 and TRBJ2-4; TRBD2 matches 10 bases. CDR1 SGHND and CDR2 FRSKSL come from the germline V gene. The CDR3 covers 16 residues. Losses at the gene ends were 3 bases for V and 1 base for J; bases not matched to a gene: 4. The part of the CDR3 DNA that was read is TGTGCCAGCAGTTTGGCTGGGGGGGCGGGTCAAAACACCTTGTAC. Translating it yields CASSLAGGAGQNTLY. Given in full, the CDR3 is CASSLAGGAGQNTLYF.

Note on this clone: Gene names are the mouse ones. Read sequence stops 1 residue before the CDR3 end, and the germline J gene provides the missing end. This rearrangement joins TRBV26 to TRBJ2-7, with TRBD2 identical over 11 bases. Trimming took 4 bases from V and 4 from J; bases not matched to a gene: 0. The CDR3 spans 13 residues. The germline V gene encodes CDR1 KGHPV and CDR2 FQNQEV (reference sequence). The sequenced CDR3 bases are TGTGCCAGCAGTCGGGACTGGGGGTATGAACAGTAC. Its translation: CASSRDWGYEQY. The full CDR3 reads CASSRDWGYEQYF.

This clone was picked up one time. The gene names given are mouse names. The read ends 1 residue shy of where the CDR3 ends; the end is completed using the germline J gene. The chain joins TRBV12-1 to TRBJ1-1, with 7 nucleotides matching TRBD1. The ends lost 2 bases at V and 0 bases at J; junction bases unmatched: 2. This CDR3 contains 14 residues. Germline CDR1 and CDR2: SGHSN and HYEKVE. The CDR3 sequence is CASSPGTANTEVFF. The DNA read from the CDR3 is TGTGCCAGCTCTCCCGGGACAGCAAACACAGAAGTCTTC.

With regard to this clone: The genes are named according to mouse. The read ends 1 residue shy of where the CDR3 ends; the end is completed using the germline J gene. The V gene is TRBV3, the J gene TRBJ2-5, with 7 nucleotides matching TRBD2. With 5 bases clipped from V and 2 bases from J, the junction kept 1 base outside the gene matches. CDR1 SNHLY and CDR2 FYNGKV come from the germline V gene (reference sequence). The CDR3 totals 13 residues. CDR3 loop: CASSRLGQDTQYF. The sequenced CDR3 bases are TGTGCCAGCAGCCGACTGGGCCAAGACACCCAGTAC.

For this clone: Genes here carry mouse names. Sequencing ends 1 residue short of the CDR3 end; the germline J gene provides the rest. V and J are TRBV26 and TRBJ2-3; no clear D gene. The germline V and J ends were trimmed by 4 bases and 0 bases, with 8 bases remaining between them. Germline loops: CDR1 KGHPV, CDR2 FQNQEV (reference sequence). The CDR3 is 14 residues long. The CDR3 spells CASSPTSSAETLYF. The sequenced part of the CDR3 DNA is TGTGCCAGCAGTCCCACCAGTAGTGCAGAAACGCTGTAT. Together with reference TRBV26 and TRBJ2-3, the CDR3 gives the full variable domain: NSKVIQTPRYLVKGQGQKAKMRCIPEKGHPVVFWYQQNKNNEFKFLINFQNQEVLQQIDMTEKRFSAECPSNSPCSLEIQSSEAGDSALYLCASSPTSSAETLYFGSGTRLTVL.

On this clone: The gene names here belong to mouse. The CDR3 sequence is CASSSRDWGGEQYF. The covered CDR3 bases are TGTGCCAGCAGCTCCCGGGACTGGGGGGGTGAACAGTAC. This sequence joins TRBV4 and TRBJ2-7; 13 positions match TRBD2. Read data end 1 residue before the CDR3 end; the end is taken from the germline J gene. CDR3 size: 14 residues. Trimming took 4 bases from V and 6 from J; bases not matched to a gene: 3. Germline values: CDR1 LGHDT, CDR2 YNNKQL (reference sequence).

This clone came up once. Gene names are mouse gene names. With the read ending 1 residue before the CDR3 end, the germline J gene is used to fill in that end. The genes are TRBV26 and TRBJ2-4; tentative D call: TRBD1 (6 bases). The CDR3 consists of 15 residues. The V end lost 0 bases, the J end lost 2 bases, and 9 bases lay between the germline ends. Germline V lookup: CDR1 KGHPV, CDR2 FQNQEV (reference sequence). The part of the CDR3 DNA that was read is TGTGCCAGCAGTCTGTCAGGGACAACTCAAAACACCTTGTAC. Translation gives CASSLSGTTQNTLY. The full CDR3 protein reads CASSLSGTTQNTLYF.

A remark on this clone: Gene and germline names: mouse. The CDR3 end lies 1 residue beyond the end of the read and is filled in from the germline J gene. Other DNA sequences from this sample encode an identical CDR3 as well. This chain uses TRBV1 with TRBJ1-1; TRBD1 is a possible D gene (5 bases). With 2 bases removed from V and 1 base from J, the gap between germline ends came to 8 bases. CDR3 size: 14 residues. Germline V gives CDR1 NSQYPW, CDR2 LRSPGD (reference sequence). The DNA read from the CDR3 is TGCACCTGCAGTGCACGTGACAGAAACACAGAAGTCTTC. It is translated as CTCSARDRNTEVF. Given in full, the CDR3 is CTCSARDRNTEVFF.

In its sample, this clone was seen a few times. Germline and genes: mouse. The read ends 1 residue shy of where the CDR3 ends; the end is completed using the germline J gene. The rearrangement uses TRBV26 and TRBJ1-3, with 9 bases lining up with TRBD1. The V gene's germline CDR1 is KGHPV and CDR2 FQNQEV (reference sequence). J was trimmed by 6 bases and V by 4 bases; bases with no gene match: 7. The CDR3 sequence is 15 residues long. The CDR3 DNA, read in part, is TGTGCCAGCAGTCCTTTGGGACAGGGTTCAAATACGCTCTAT. Translation gives CASSPLGQGSNTLY. The CDR3 as a whole reads CASSPLGQGSNTLYF.

This clone was picked up a small number of times. Genes here carry mouse names. Sequencing ends 1 residue short of the CDR3 end; the germline J gene provides the rest. The chain uses TRBV26 and TRBJ2-7; maybe TRBD1 (5 bases). Trimming cost V 8 bases and J 0 bases, with 14 bases left between them. This CDR3 comprises 14 residues. Germline-derived CDR1 and CDR2 are KGHPV and FQNQEV (reference sequence). Here the CDR3 reads CASALGVSSYEQYF. The sequenced CDR3 bases are TGTGCCAGCGCCTTAGGGGTTAGCTCCTATGAACAGTAC.

This clone was counted a single time. The genes and germline here are from mouse. The read terminates 1 residue ahead of where the CDR3 ends, so the germline J gene completes it. The chain has TRBV26 and TRBJ1-2; TRBD1 might be the D (5 bases). Trimming took 4 bases from V and 2 from J, leaving 11 bases between them. This CDR3 has 14 amino acids. CDR1 is KGHPV and CDR2 is FQNQEV in the germline V gene (reference sequence). The CDR3 sequence: CASSPRQLNSDYTF. CDR3 DNA, as far as it was read: TGTGCCAGCAGTCCCAGACAGCTCAACTCCGACTACACC. The full variable domain, rest sourced from reference TRBV26 and TRBJ1-2, is NSKVIQTPRYLVKGQGQKAKMRCIPEKGHPVVFWYQQNKNNEFKFLINFQNQEVLQQIDMTEKRFSAECPSNSPCSLEIQSSEAGDSALYLCASSPRQLNSDYTFGSGTRLLVI.

As for this clone: All gene names here are mouse names. Read coverage stops 1 residue before the CDR3 terminus; the germline J gene supplies the remainder. The rearrangement joins TRBV23 to TRBJ2-5; whether TRBD2, the table's D call, matches the DNA was not checked. In germline, CDR1 is KGHTA, CDR2 FQNQQP. CDR3 size: 17 residues. The covered CDR3 bases are TGCTCCAGCAGTCAACTACTGGGGGGGCGCGACCAAGACACCCAGTAC. The encoded protein is CSSSQLLGGRDQDTQY. The complete CDR3 protein is CSSSQLLGGRDQDTQYF.

For this clone: All gene names here are mouse names. The read ends 1 residue before the CDR3 terminus; that terminus is restored from the germline J gene. The V and J genes are TRBV4 and TRBJ1-6; D not certain. TRBJ1-6 is an ORF; its function is uncertain. This CDR3 is built from 14 residues. From germline, CDR1 is LGHDT and CDR2 YNNKQL (reference sequence). V was clipped by 3 bases and J by 1 base, with 4 bases between them. The part of the CDR3 DNA that was read is TGTGCCAGCAGCTACGGGTCCTATAATTCGCCCCTCTAC. Translation: CASSYGSYNSPLY. The whole CDR3 protein is CASSYGSYNSPLYF.

By share, this clone counts as medium-sized. Genes here carry mouse names. The CDR3 extends 1 residue past the end of the read, so its final part is completed from the germline J gene. The J gene is TRBJ2-7, the V gene TRBV23; the table assigns TRBD1, which was not confirmed against the DNA. The CDR3 is 13 residues long. From germline, CDR1 is KGHTA and CDR2 FQNQQP. The chain's CDR3 is CSSSQPDIYEQYF. Incomplete CDR3 DNA: TGCTCCAGCAGTCAACCCGACATCTATGAACAGTAC. The variable domain in full, completed from reference TRBV23 and TRBJ2-7, reads DAAVTQKPRYLIKMKGQEAEMKCIPEKGHTAVFWYQQKQSKELKFLIYFQNQQPLDQIDMVKERFSAVCPSSSLCSLGIRTCEAEDSALYLCSSSQPDIYEQYFGPGTRLTVL.

This clone counts as medium-sized. Gene names refer to mouse genes. The read stops 1 residue short of the end of the CDR3; the missing end is completed from the germline J gene. The rearrangement uses TRBV13-3 and TRBJ2-1; 9 positions agree with TRBD2. This CDR3 region has 14 residues. Germline values: CDR1 NNHDY, CDR2 SYVADS. J was trimmed by 0 bases and V by 5 bases; bases with no gene match: 0. This chain's CDR3 is CASRLGGNYAEQFF. Partial CDR3 DNA: TGTGCCAGCAGACTGGGGGGTAACTATGCTGAGCAGTTC.

This clone was seen a handful of times. Genes and germline are mouse. The read ends 1 residue early relative to the CDR3; the germline J gene fills the gap. The chain carries TRBV16 and TRBJ2-1; D is undetermined. With 0 bases removed from V and 6 bases from J, the gap between germline ends came to 0 bases. The length of the CDR3 is 11 residues. The V gene's germline CDR1 is SGHSA and CDR2 FRNQAP. The CDR3 loop is CASSLDAEQFF. CDR3 DNA (partial): TGTGCAAGCAGCTTAGATGCTGAGCAGTTC.